This TCR beta chain was recorded in a study of T-cell memory formation after mild COVID-19. Study in general: Clusters of TCRs were largely donor specific.

J was trimmed by 8 bases and V by 4 bases; bases with no gene match: 5. Germline CDR1 is LGHDT and CDR2 is YNNKEL (reference sequence). This CDR3 contains 15 residues. General study results and limits: CD4/CD8 balance held among clones contracting day 15 to 85, and later expanders leaned CD4+. CD4+ contracting clones lay mainly in CM and EM, CD8+ ones in EMRA.

From 5'RACE with constant-segment primers came TCR alpha and TCR beta cDNA libraries that carried sample barcodes and UMIs. TCRdb re-analysed the 5' RACE reads in MiXCR, keeping a single row per CDR3 protein. The top ten hold roughly 9.7% of the sample, which has 400,000 to 500,000 distinct CDR3 sequences, 24% seen once. Comment on this clonotype: The antigen is not known.

The sequence was collected from an adult woman who had mild COVID-19 (a few samples of this study predate the infection). Cell type and time point are not known. The chain employs TRBV3-1 and TRBJ1-6; TRBD1 matches 10 bases. Sequencing used PBMCs or a T cell subset sorted from them (not recorded which). The DNA for the CDR3 is TGTGCCAGCAGCCCACGACAGGGGGCCGATTCACCCCTCCACTTT. Translated, it gives CASSPRQGADSPLHF.